Sequencing of this T cell receptor beta chain was carried out in a study of T cells after yellow fever vaccination. This clonotype was recorded many times. CDR1 LNHNV and CDR2 YYDKDF come from the germline V gene (reference sequence). Trimming at V came to 3 bases and at J to 0 bases, leaving 5 bases not matched to a gene. The CDR3 is made up of 15 amino acids. One entry per CDR3 protein, called by TCRdb with MiXCR from the 5' RACE reads. The data hold about 320,000 distinct CDR3 sequences, with approximately 4% observed a single time. The chain couples TRBV15 to TRBJ2-7, with 7 bases that match TRBD1. The receptor comes from a man in his late teens or twenties who received the YFV17D yellow fever vaccine. The source material was PBMCs, sampled 15 days after the yellow fever booster vaccination. DNA of the CDR3: TGTGCCACCAGCAGTCGGACAGGAGGCTCCTACGAGCAGTACTTC. Its protein is CATSSRTGGSYEQYF. Complete variable domain (other parts from reference TRBV15 and TRBJ2-7): DAMVIQNPRYQVTQFGKPVTLSCSQTLNHNVMYWYQQKSSQAPKLLFHYYDKDFNNEADTPDNFQSRRPNTSFCFLDIRSPGLGDTAMYLCATSSRTGGSYEQYFGPGTRLTVT.